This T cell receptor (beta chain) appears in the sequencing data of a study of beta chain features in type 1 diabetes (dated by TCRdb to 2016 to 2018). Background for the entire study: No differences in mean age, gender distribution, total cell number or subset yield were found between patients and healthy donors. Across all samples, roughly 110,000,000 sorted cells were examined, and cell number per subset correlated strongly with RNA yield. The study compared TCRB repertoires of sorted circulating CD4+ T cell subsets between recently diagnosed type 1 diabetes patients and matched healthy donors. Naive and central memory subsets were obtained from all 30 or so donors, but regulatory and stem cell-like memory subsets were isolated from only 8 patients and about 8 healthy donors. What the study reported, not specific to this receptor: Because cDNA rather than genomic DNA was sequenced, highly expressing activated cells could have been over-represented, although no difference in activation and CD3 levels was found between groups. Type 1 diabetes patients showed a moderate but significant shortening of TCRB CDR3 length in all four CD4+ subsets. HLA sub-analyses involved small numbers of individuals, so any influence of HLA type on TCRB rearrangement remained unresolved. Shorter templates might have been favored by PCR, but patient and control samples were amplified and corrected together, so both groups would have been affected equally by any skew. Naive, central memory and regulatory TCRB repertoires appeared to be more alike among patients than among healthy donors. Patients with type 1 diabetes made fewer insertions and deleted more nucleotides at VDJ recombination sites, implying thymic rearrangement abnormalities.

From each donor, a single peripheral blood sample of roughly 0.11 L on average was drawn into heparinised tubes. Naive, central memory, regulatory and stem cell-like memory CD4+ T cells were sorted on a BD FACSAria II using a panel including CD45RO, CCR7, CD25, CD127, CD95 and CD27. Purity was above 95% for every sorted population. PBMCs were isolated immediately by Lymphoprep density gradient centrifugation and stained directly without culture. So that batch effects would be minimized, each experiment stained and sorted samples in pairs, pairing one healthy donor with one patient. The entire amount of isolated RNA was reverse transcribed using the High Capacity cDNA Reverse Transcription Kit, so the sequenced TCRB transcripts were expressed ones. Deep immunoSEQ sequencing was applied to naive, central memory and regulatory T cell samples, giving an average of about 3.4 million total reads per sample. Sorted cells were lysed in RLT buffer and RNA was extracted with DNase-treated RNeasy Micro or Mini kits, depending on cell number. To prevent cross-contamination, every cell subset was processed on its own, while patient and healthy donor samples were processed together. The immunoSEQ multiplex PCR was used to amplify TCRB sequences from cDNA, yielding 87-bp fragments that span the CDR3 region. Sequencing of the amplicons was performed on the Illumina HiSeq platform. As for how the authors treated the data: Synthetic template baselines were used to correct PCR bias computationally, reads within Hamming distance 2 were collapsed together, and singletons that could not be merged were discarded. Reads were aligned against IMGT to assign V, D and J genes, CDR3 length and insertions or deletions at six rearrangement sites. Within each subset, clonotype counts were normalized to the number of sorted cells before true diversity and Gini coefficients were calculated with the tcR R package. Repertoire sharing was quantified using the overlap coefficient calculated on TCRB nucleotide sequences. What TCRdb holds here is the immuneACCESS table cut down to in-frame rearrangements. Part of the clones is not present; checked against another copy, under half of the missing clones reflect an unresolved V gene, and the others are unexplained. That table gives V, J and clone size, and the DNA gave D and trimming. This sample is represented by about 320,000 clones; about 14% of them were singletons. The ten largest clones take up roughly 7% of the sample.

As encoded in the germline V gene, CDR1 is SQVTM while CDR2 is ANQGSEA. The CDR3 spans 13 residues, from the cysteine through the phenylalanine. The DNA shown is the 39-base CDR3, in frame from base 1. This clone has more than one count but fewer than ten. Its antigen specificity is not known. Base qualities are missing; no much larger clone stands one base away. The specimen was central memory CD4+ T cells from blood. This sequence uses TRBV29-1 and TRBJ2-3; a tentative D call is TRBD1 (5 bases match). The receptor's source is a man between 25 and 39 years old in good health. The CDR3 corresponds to CSVPVGVTDTQYF. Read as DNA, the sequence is TGCAGTGTCCCCGTAGGGGTCACAGATACGCAGTATTTT.